The present T cell receptor (beta chain) was sequenced within a study of radiation and T cells in renal cell carcinoma. The time point here: blood 2 weeks post-SBRT. Stated treatment: 15 Gy SBRT to primary tumor, nephrectomy 4 weeks later. CDR1 and CDR2 from the germline V gene are KGHSH and LQKENI. The V end lost 3 bases, the J end lost 8 bases, and 7 bases lay between the germline ends. The CDR3 runs 11 residues. Libraries were prepared by immunoSEQ multiplex PCR; TCRdb keeps only in-frame clonotypes and omits some of them. The sample has under 150,000 clones; 81% are singletons. The sequencing here drew on blood, taken from a patient whose treatment included radiotherapy and nephrectomy. The V gene is TRBV18, the J gene TRBJ1-2; no clear D gene. This clonotype was obtained from an older woman with renal cell carcinoma. The CDR3 sequence is CASSPGLGYTF. The CDR3, as DNA: TGTGCCAGCTCACCGGGGTTGGGCTACACCTTC. The whole variable domain, filled in from reference TRBV18 and TRBJ1-2, reads NAGVMQNPRHLVRRRGQEARLRCSPMKGHSHVYWYRQLPEEGLKFMVYLQKENIIDESGMPKERFSAEFPKEGPSILRIQQVVRGDSAAYFCASSPGLGYTFGSGTRLTVV.